The rows below give T cell receptor beta chains drawn from one sample of a study of blood T cells in healthy people across ages. One entry per CDR3 protein, called by TCRdb with MiXCR from the 5' RACE reads. The sample records about 680,000 distinct CDR3 sequences, about 52% being singletons. Source material: blood. The origin of the receptors is a woman aged 60-75 years in good health. The CDR3 runs from the conserved cysteine through the conserved F or W. The order of the fields is V gene, D gene, J gene, clone size, CDR3 protein, CDR3 DNA. D genes are given only for firm matches. Clone size appears in some rows only: once, few, many, or a class for an expanded clone.

TRBV14,.,TRBJ2-6,once,CASSQGYSSGRYSGANVLTF,TGTGCCAGCAGCCAAGGTTATTCAAGCGGGCGCTACTCTGGGGCCAACGTCCTGACTTTC
TRBV12-3/TRBV12-4,TRBD2,TRBJ2-1,.,CASSEEAGGVRNEQFF,TGTGCCAGCTCCGAGGAAGCGGGAGGGGTTCGGAATGAGCAGTTCTTC
TRBV9,.,TRBJ2-1,.,CASSGGLSGGSSYNEQFF,TGTGCCAGCAGCGGAGGGCTTAGCGGAGGGAGCTCCTACAATGAGCAGTTCTTC
TRBV4-3,TRBD1,TRBJ2-5,few,CASSQDGAGGETQYF,TGCGCCAGCAGCCAAGACGGGGCAGGGGGAGAGACCCAGTACTTC
TRBV2,TRBD2,TRBJ2-3,few,CASSATSGSTDTQYF,TGTGCCAGCAGTGCCACTAGCGGGAGCACAGATACGCAGTATTTT
TRBV12-3/TRBV12-4,TRBD1,TRBJ2-5,.,CASTPSRDRGREQYF,TGTGCCAGCACCCCTTCGAGGGACAGGGGAAGGGAGCAGTACTTC
TRBV7-2,.,TRBJ2-1,few,CASSLVRYNEQFF,TGTGCCAGCAGCTTAGTGCGGTACAATGAGCAGTTCTTC
TRBV20-1,.,TRBJ2-1,.,CSAPPGQEETQFF,TGCAGTGCTCCACCGGGACAAGAAGAGACCCAGTTCTTC
TRBV20-1,TRBD1,TRBJ1-6,.,CSYLGQGNSPLHF,TGCAGTTACTTAGGACAGGGGAATTCACCCCTCCACTTT
TRBV7-7,TRBD2,TRBJ2-2,.,CASSLTGGPSTGELFF,TGTGCCAGCAGCTTAACGGGAGGCCCCAGCACTGGGGAGCTGTTTTTT
TRBV20-1,TRBD1,TRBJ2-5,.,CSAYGQEETQYF,TGCAGTGCCTATGGACAGGAGGAGACCCAGTACTTC
TRBV7-2,.,TRBJ1-1,.,CASSQNRIMNTEAFF,TGTGCCAGCAGCCAAAACAGAATAATGAACACTGAAGCTTTCTTT
TRBV6-2/TRBV6-3,TRBD2,TRBJ2-1,.,CAIRGLAGASSYNEQFF,TGTGCCATCAGAGGACTAGCGGGCGCAAGCTCCTACAATGAGCAGTTCTTC
TRBV7-2,.,TRBJ2-4,.,CASSLIEGQNIQYF,TGTGCCAGCAGCTTAATCGAGGGGCAAAACATTCAGTACTTC
TRBV20-1,.,TRBJ2-7,.,CSAPPSGSYEQYF,TGCAGTGCCCCTCCCAGTGGCTCCTACGAGCAGTACTTC
TRBV20-1,.,TRBJ2-7,few,CSAIDRRTSYEQYF,TGCAGTGCTATAGACAGAAGAACCTCCTACGAGCAGTACTTC
TRBV7-2,.,TRBJ2-7,.,CASSLGTGTLSYNGQYF,TGTGCCAGCAGCTTAGGGACCGGGACACTTTCCTACAATGGGCAGTACTTC
TRBV18,TRBD2,TRBJ2-2,.,CASSPTSEATGELFF,TGTGCCAGCTCACCAACTAGCGAGGCCACCGGGGAGCTGTTTTTT
TRBV3-1,.,TRBJ2-5,.,CASSARLVDETQYF,TGTGCCAGCAGCGCCCGACTAGTAGACGAGACCCAGTACTTC
TRBV27,TRBD2,TRBJ2-3,.,CASRSRGRVTDTQYF,TGTGCCAGCAGGAGCCGCGGGAGGGTCACAGATACGCAGTATTTT
TRBV15,.,TRBJ1-2,.,CATSRGARGGGYTF,TGTGCCACCAGCAGAGGCGCGCGGGGCGGTGGCTACACCTTC
TRBV28,.,TRBJ2-7,.,CASRAGHAKQYF,TGTGCCAGCAGAGCGGGACACGCGAAGCAGTACTTC
TRBV10-3,.,TRBJ1-2,.,CAISGGFGPAGNYGYTF,TGTGCCATCAGTGGGGGATTCGGGCCAGCCGGCAACTATGGCTACACCTTC
TRBV20-1,.,TRBJ1-2,few,CSVWARINYGYTF,TGCAGTGTGTGGGCTCGGATTAACTATGGCTACACCTTC
TRBV18,TRBD2,TRBJ2-1,.,CASSPPGREVNKQFF,TGTGCCAGCTCACCACCGGGGAGGGAAGTGAATAAGCAGTTCTTC
TRBV7-9,TRBD2,TRBJ2-1,few,CASSLNRGELADNEQFF,TGTGCCAGCAGCTTAAACCGTGGGGAACTAGCGGACAATGAGCAGTTCTTC
TRBV29-1,.,TRBJ2-3,many,CSVGVSGSTDTQYF,TGCAGCGTCGGGGTTAGCGGTTCCACAGATACGCAGTATTTT
TRBV11-3,.,TRBJ2-5,few,CASSLHGSQETQYF,TGTGCCAGCAGCTTACACGGGAGCCAAGAGACCCAGTACTTC
TRBV24-1,TRBD2,TRBJ2-3,many,CATSDSTPGLAGDVDTQYF,TGTGCCACCAGTGACTCGACCCCTGGACTAGCGGGAGATGTAGATACGCAGTATTTT
TRBV7-8,TRBD2,TRBJ2-1,.,CASSSFTSGRFNEQFF,TGTGCCAGCAGCTCCTTTACTAGCGGACGCTTCAATGAGCAGTTCTTC
TRBV7-2,.,TRBJ1-5,.,CASSLGGGEGLNQPQHF,TGTGCCAGCAGCTTAGGAGGGGGAGAAGGTCTCAATCAGCCCCAGCATTTT
TRBV20-1,TRBD1,TRBJ2-7,.,CSARGQGQGYEQYF,TGCAGTGCTAGAGGTCAGGGACAGGGCTACGAGCAGTACTTC
TRBV20-1,.,TRBJ2-5,.,CSASLQTQYF,TGCAGTGCTAGTCTTCAGACCCAGTACTTC
TRBV20-1,.,TRBJ2-4,.,CSARVPSGAKNIQYF,TGCAGTGCTAGAGTCCCCAGTGGAGCCAAAAACATTCAGTACTTC
TRBV13,TRBD1,TRBJ2-5,.,CASSPRDSKETQYF,TGTGCCAGCAGCCCTCGGGACAGTAAAGAGACCCAGTACTTC
TRBV10-3,.,TRBJ2-1,few,CAISERGDNEQFF,TGTGCCATCAGTGAGCGAGGCGACAATGAGCAGTTCTTC
TRBV25-1,.,TRBJ2-5,few,CASSAGTGIVETQYF,TGTGCCAGCAGTGCTGGGACTGGAATAGTCGAGACCCAGTACTTC
TRBV12-3/TRBV12-4,TRBD1,TRBJ2-4,.,CASSLVLTGHQNIRYF,TGTGCCAGCAGTTTAGTCCTGACAGGGCACCAAAACATTCGGTACTTC
TRBV4-3,TRBD2,TRBJ2-7,few,CASSQSGISYEQYF,TGCGCCAGCAGCCAAAGCGGGATCTCCTACGAGCAGTACTTC
TRBV30,TRBD1,TRBJ2-7,few,CAWDAQGAGYEQYF,TGTGCCTGGGACGCACAGGGGGCTGGATACGAGCAGTACTTC
TRBV29-1,TRBD2,TRBJ2-7,.,CSVVTSGSLKYF,TGCAGCGTTGTTACTAGCGGGAGTCTTAAGTACTTC
TRBV27,TRBD2,TRBJ2-5,.,CASSSRTSGRKQETQYF,TGTGCCAGCAGTAGTCGGACTAGCGGGAGGAAACAAGAGACCCAGTACTTC
TRBV29-1,.,TRBJ1-1,.,CSGGANRGGNTEAFF,TGCAGCGGTGGTGCCAACCGGGGGGGGAACACTGAAGCTTTCTTT